This entry lists 29 T cell receptor beta chains sequenced from one sample in a study of T cells in tuberculosis. Produced via immunoSEQ multiplex PCR; TCRdb's table is partial and in-frame only. Counted here are tens of thousands of clones, nearly 90% occurring once; the ten biggest clones make up roughly 6.1%. Sequencing used PBMCs. These receptors came from a donor aged 10 to 29 with latent tuberculosis or without tuberculosis infection.

The chain is built from TRBV5-4 and TRBJ1-2; the D gene is possibly TRBD1 (6 bases). V was pared by 0 bases and J by 8 bases, with 11 bases between. Germline lookup yields CDR1 SGHNT and CDR2 YYREEE (reference sequence). The CDR3 consists of 13 residues. Written as DNA, the CDR3 is TGTGCCAGCAGCTTGGACAGGGTCGAGGGCTACACCTTC. It codes for CASSLDRVEGYTF.

V is TRBV11-2 and J is TRBJ2-1, with TRBD1 matching 8 bases. The germline V gene has CDR1 SGHAT and CDR2 FQNNGV. Trimming took 5 bases from V and 3 from J; bases not matched to a gene: 3. The CDR3 extends over 14 amino acids. The CDR3 DNA sequence: TGTGCCAGCAGCCCAGGGGGCAACTACAATGAGCAGTTCTTC. This codes for CASSPGGNYNEQFF.

This rearrangement joins TRBV18 to TRBJ1-5; 7 bases fit TRBD1. Germline values: CDR1 KGHSH, CDR2 LQKENI. The CDR3 consists of 14 residues. Trimming at V came to 5 bases and at J to 6 bases, leaving 7 bases not matched to a gene. CDR3 sequence: CASSSETGIQPQHF. The CDR3 DNA is TGTGCCAGCTCATCCGAGACAGGGATTCAGCCCCAGCATTTT.

V gene TRBV27 combines with J gene TRBJ2-4; 8 bases fit TRBD2. The germline gives CDR1 MNHEY, CDR2 SMNVEV (reference sequence). This CDR3 is built from 19 residues. V shed 3 bases and J 6 bases; nucleotides not matched to a gene: 19. CDR3 nucleotide sequence: TGTGCCAGCAGTTTTCTACCAGCGGGGGTGGGTGGTGGTGCAAACATTCAGTACTTC. This sequence encodes CASSFLPAGVGGGANIQYF.

This sequence joins TRBV11-2 and TRBJ1-5; D is possibly TRBD1 (6 bases). The length of the CDR3 is 16 residues. V shed 3 bases and J shed 0 bases, with 12 bases lying between them. Germline CDR1 reads SGHAT; CDR2 reads FQNNGV. Written as DNA, the CDR3 is TGTGCCAGCAGCTTGGGGGGGGCCTATAGCAATCAGCCCCAGCATTTT. Translating it yields CASSLGGAYSNQPQHF.

The chain is built from TRBV28 and TRBJ2-3; 7 positions agree with TRBD2. Germline V gene sequence: CDR1 MDHEN, CDR2 SYDVKM. After removal of 3 bases from V and 1 base from J, the junction contained 1 base not matched to a gene. The CDR3 has 14 amino acids. CDR3 amino acids: CASSFLAGTDTQYF. The CDR3 nucleotides read TGTGCCAGCAGTTTTCTAGCGGGCACAGATACGCAGTATTTT.

The chain is built from TRBV5-1 and TRBJ1-6; a weak D match, TRBD1 (5 bases). Germline lookup yields CDR1 SGHRS and CDR2 YFSETQ. This CDR3 is 15 amino acids long. V dropped 3 bases and J dropped 5 bases, with 12 bases sitting between them. In DNA, the CDR3 is TGCGCCAGCAGCTATGTGGGGCCCGATAATTCACCCCTCCACTTT. Its protein is CASSYVGPDNSPLHF.

This chain joins TRBV5-1 and TRBJ1-5; D is perhaps TRBD1 (5 bases). The germline V gene encodes CDR1 SGHRS and CDR2 YFSETQ. The V end lost 0 bases, the J end lost 7 bases, and 14 bases lay between the germline ends. The CDR3 totals 15 residues. The CDR3 DNA is TGCGCCAGCAGCTTGGCAGGGCAGGGAGGGCAGCCCCAGCATTTT. Its protein product is CASSLAGQGGQPQHF.

The chain couples TRBV6-1 to TRBJ2-3, with D perhaps TRBD2 (6 bases). The length of the CDR3 is 16 residues. The V gene lost 2 bases and the J gene lost 2 bases, with 14 bases spanning the gap. CDR1 MNHNS and CDR2 SASEGT come from the germline V gene. The CDR3 spells CASSEHTRGYTDTQYF. The CDR3 nucleotides read TGTGCCAGCAGTGAACACACTCGGGGGTACACAGATACGCAGTATTTT.

The chain recombines TRBV7-9 with TRBJ2-1; weak D call: TRBD1 (5 bases). CDR1 and CDR2 (germline): SEHNR, FQNEAQ (reference sequence). V shed 0 bases and J shed 9 bases, with 12 bases lying between them. This CDR3 comprises 14 residues. Here the CDR3 DNA reads TGTGCCAGCAGCTTAGCGTCCCCCCAGGGTGAGCAGTTCTTC. This translates into CASSLASPQGEQFF.

The V gene is TRBV6-5, the J gene TRBJ1-2; 10 bases line up with TRBD1. Losses at the gene ends were 4 bases for V and 2 bases for J; bases not matched to a gene: 7. The CDR3 is made up of 16 amino acids. Germline loops: CDR1 MNHEY, CDR2 SVGAGI. The CDR3 DNA reads TGTGCCAGCAGTTCGCGACAGGGGGCCATCAACTATGGCTACACCTTC. Translated: CASSSRQGAINYGYTF.

This chain links TRBV7-2 with TRBJ2-7; D is perhaps TRBD1 (6 bases). This CDR3 is built from 14 residues. V was clipped by 6 bases and J by 0 bases, with 12 bases between them. Germline V CDR1 and CDR2: SGHTA, FQGNSA. The CDR3 protein is CASSRQELSYEQYF. CDR3 bases: TGTGCCAGCAGTAGACAGGAGCTCTCCTACGAGCAGTACTTC.

The chain uses TRBV28 and TRBJ1-2, with D tentatively TRBD1 (5 bases). This CDR3 contains 12 residues. V was cut by 8 bases and J by 4 bases, with 11 bases left in between. Germline-derived CDR1 and CDR2 are MDHEN and SYDVKM. The CDR3 DNA follows: TGTGCCAGCGGGGCAGGGATCTATGGCTACACCTTC. Translation gives CASGAGIYGYTF.

This clone was observed a handful of times. The gene calls are TRBV25-1 and TRBJ1-2; a weak D match, TRBD1 (5 bases). V was clipped by 7 bases and J by 6 bases, with 12 bases between them. The CDR3 sequence is 12 residues long. In germline, CDR1 is MGHDK, CDR2 SYGVNS. In DNA form, the CDR3 reads TGTGCCAGCAATTCGGGCAGGGATGGCTACACCTTC. It specifies CASNSGRDGYTF.

CDR3 loop: CASSPPGGVAFGYTF. CDR3 DNA sequence: TGTGCCAGTAGTCCCCCCGGGGGAGTAGCTTTCGGCTACACCTTC. The rearrangement links TRBV19 to TRBJ1-2, with TRBD1 as a possible D gene (5 bases). The germline V gene has CDR1 LNHDA and CDR2 SQIVND (reference sequence). The ends were cut back, 5 bases at V and 8 bases at J, with 21 bases in the middle. The CDR3 extends over 15 amino acids.

This clone appeared a few times. This specimen includes other DNA sequences encoding the same CDR3. J is TRBJ2-5 and V is TRBV5-4; TRBD1 matches at 8 bases. Germline loops: CDR1 SGHNT, CDR2 YYREEE (reference sequence). V was pared by 1 base and J by 4 bases, with 3 bases of the junction left unmatched. This CDR3 comprises 14 residues. The CDR3 loop reads CASSLQGAGETQYF. The DNA for the CDR3 is TGTGCCAGCAGCTTGCAGGGGGCGGGAGAGACCCAGTACTTC.

The genes are TRBV5-8 and TRBJ2-1; 7 bases fit TRBD2. The CDR3 extends over 15 amino acids. Trimming at V came to 7 bases and at J to 6 bases, leaving 13 bases not matched to a gene. Germline values: CDR1 SGHTS, CDR2 YDEGEE. The CDR3 spells CASRKDKGGSNEQFF. CDR3 nucleotides: TGTGCCAGCCGAAAAGACAAGGGAGGGAGCAATGAGCAGTTCTTC.

The genes are TRBV5-6 and TRBJ1-2; 9 nucleotides line up with TRBD1. The V gene's germline CDR1 is SGHDT and CDR2 YYEEEE. The CDR3 sequence is 13 residues long. The V segment lost 0 bases and the J segment 7 bases; nucleotides outside the gene matches: 1. This CDR3 reads CASSLEQGAGYTF. The CDR3, as DNA: TGTGCCAGCAGCTTGGAACAGGGGGCTGGCTACACCTTC.

The V gene is TRBV7-9, the J gene TRBJ2-2; 7 nucleotides line up with TRBD1. The J segment lost 7 bases and the V segment lost 5 bases, leaving 4 bases of the junction unmatched. The germline CDR1 and CDR2 sequences are SEHNR and FQNEAQ (reference sequence). The CDR3 spans 13 residues. Here the CDR3 reads CASSRWTGGELFF. CDR3 nucleotide sequence: TGTGCCAGCAGCCGCTGGACAGGCGGGGAGCTGTTTTTT.

The chain is built from TRBV27 and TRBJ2-1; 8 nucleotides agree with TRBD1. CDR1 and CDR2 (germline): MNHEY, SMNVEV (reference sequence). J was trimmed by 12 bases and V by 3 bases; bases with no gene match: 7. The length of the CDR3 is 13 residues. This CDR3 is CASSFSGGHGQFF. Written as DNA, the CDR3 is TGTGCCAGCAGTTTCTCAGGGGGCCATGGGCAGTTCTTC.

This rearrangement joins TRBV10-3 to TRBJ2-1; a weak D match, TRBD2 (5 bases). The V gene lost 3 bases and the J gene lost 13 bases, with 16 bases spanning the gap. Germline lookup yields CDR1 ENHRY and CDR2 SYGVKD. This CDR3 is 13 amino acids long. CDR3 region: CAISETSPGSQFF. In DNA form, the CDR3 reads TGTGCCATCAGTGAAACCTCCCCGGGGTCCCAGTTCTTC.

The chain is built from TRBV7-9 and TRBJ1-4; the D gene is possibly TRBD1 (6 bases). The CDR3 sequence is 16 residues long. The V and J ends lost 5 bases and 7 bases respectively, with 20 bases between them. CDR1 is SEHNR, CDR2 FQNEAQ, per germline (reference sequence). CDR3 amino acids: CASSREGQGWFEKLFF. The DNA for the CDR3 is TGTGCCAGCAGCAGAGAGGGCCAGGGGTGGTTTGAAAAACTGTTTTTT.

This chain joins TRBV10-3 and TRBJ2-5; tentatively, D is TRBD2 (6 bases). V shed 0 bases and J shed 1 base, with 18 bases lying between them. Germline V gives CDR1 ENHRY, CDR2 SYGVKD. This CDR3 spans 18 amino acids. The DNA for the CDR3 is TGTGCCATCAGTGAGTCCCACCCCGGACTATTACGCCAAGAGACCCAGTACTTC. The encoded protein is CAISESHPGLLRQETQYF.

This chain uses TRBV5-1 with TRBJ2-3; D is perhaps TRBD1 (6 bases). CDR3 length equals 13 residues. V dropped 2 bases and J dropped 4 bases, with 8 bases sitting between them. Germline V gene sequence: CDR1 SGHRS, CDR2 YFSETQ. The CDR3 region has the DNA TGCGCCAGCAGCTTACAGGGTGCAGATACGCAGTATTTT. It translates to CASSLQGADTQYF.

In DNA form, the CDR3 reads TGTGCCAGCAGCGGGGACTCGGTTCAAGAGACCCAGTACTTC. Protein product: CASSGDSVQETQYF. This chain links TRBV28 with TRBJ2-5; D is possibly TRBD2 (6 bases). V lost 6 bases and J lost 2, with 13 bases in between. Germline CDR1 and CDR2: MDHEN and SYDVKM. This CDR3 comprises 14 residues. Combining the CDR3 with reference TRBV28 and TRBJ2-5 gives the whole variable domain DVKVTQSSRYLVKRTGEKVFLECVQDMDHENMFWYRQDPGLGLRLIYFSYDVKMKEKGDIPEGYSVSREKKERFSLILESASTNQTSMYLCASSGDSVQETQYFGPGTRLLVL.

This chain joins TRBV28 and TRBJ1-4; tentative D call: TRBD1 (5 bases). V was pared by 7 bases and J by 8 bases, with 20 bases between. CDR1 is MDHEN and CDR2 is SYDVKM in the germline V gene. The CDR3 length is 15 residues. The CDR3 loop reads CASNKEGRDYEKLFF. The CDR3, as DNA: TGTGCCAGCAACAAGGAGGGCAGGGACTACGAAAAACTGTTTTTT.

This clone was recorded only once. The CDR3, as DNA: TGTGCCAGCAGCTTGGAAGGCAGGGTGGGGAATTCACCCCTCCACTTT. This translates into CASSLEGRVGNSPLHF. This chain uses TRBV7-9 with TRBJ1-6; D perhaps matches TRBD1 (5 bases). The V gene lost 3 bases and the J gene lost 7 bases, with 16 bases spanning the gap. Germline CDR1 and CDR2: SEHNR and FQNEAQ (reference sequence). The CDR3 covers 16 residues.

The V call is TRBV11-2, the J call TRBJ2-3; D is perhaps TRBD1 (5 bases). V lost 4 bases and J lost 2, with 22 bases in between. The germline V gene has CDR1 SGHAT and CDR2 FQNNGV. This CDR3 has 18 amino acids. The CDR3 is CASSYRPRWGINTDTQYF. Here the CDR3 DNA reads TGTGCCAGCAGCTACCGCCCTCGGTGGGGCATAAACACAGATACGCAGTATTTT.

V and J are TRBV6-6 and TRBJ1-6, with D maybe TRBD1 (6 bases). CDR3 length: 14 amino acids. The V end lost 2 bases, the J end lost 9 bases, and 11 bases lay between the germline ends. Germline CDR1 MNHNY, CDR2 SVGAGI (reference sequence). The CDR3 is CASSYGQGSSPLHF. The DNA for the CDR3 is TGTGCCAGCAGTTACGGGCAGGGGAGTTCACCCCTCCACTTT.